This TCR beta chain was captured in a study of T cells in Graves' hyperthyroidism and ophthalmopathy (dated by TCRdb to between 2018 and 2021). As for the study more broadly: Peripheral blood was collected at initial diagnosis, before any treatment. A discovery cohort of around 100 patients, roughly 40 with Graves' ophthalmopathy and roughly 59 with stable Graves' hyperthyroidism, was used to find distinguishing TCR V-J signatures. Prospective prediction of ophthalmopathy was tested in an independent validation cohort consisting of 18 hyperthyroidism patients and 15 to 17 patients who later progressed to ophthalmopathy. For training and testing, the roughly 100 patients in the discovery cohort were randomly divided in a 7:3 ratio. In about 6 Graves' hyperthyroidism patients, the study also compared T-cell repertoires from thyroid tissue with T-cell repertoires from blood. Once sampling was done, hyperthyroidism patients were given methimazole at a starting dose of 30 mg daily, whereas ophthalmopathy patients were given high-dose intravenous methylprednisolone. According to the paper, TCR Vbeta CDR3 sequencing was carried out on some 130 peripheral blood samples, which came from under 50 ophthalmopathy, around 74 hyperthyroidism and some 17 progressor patients. Overall study outcomes, separate from this receptor: A 13 V-J signature model separated ophthalmopathy from stable hyperthyroidism, with around 90% sensitivity and 81.08% specificity in cross-validation and 80%/75% in testing. No statistical method was used to set the sample size in advance, and investigators knew the group allocation. In validation, progression to ophthalmopathy was predicted by the model with 70% to 71% sensitivity and under 85% specificity, a median of approximately 6.5 months before onset. Most expanded thyroid clonotypes (frequency above 0.001) were also detected in blood, suggesting blood repertoires may reflect thyroid immune responses.

The TCR beta CDR3 regions were amplified from the RNA transcripts. For the first round of RT-PCR on the TCR CDR3, the HTBI primer set was used together with the Qiagen OneStep RT-PCR kit. Libraries were constructed in a second round of multiplex PCR, after which size selection and purification were carried out. Libraries were sequenced paired-end with 100 bp reads on an Illumina HiSeq2000. On the study's bioinformatics: SOAPnuke was used to process the raw data, with reads discarded if the reads contained adapters or uncalled bases, had a mean Phred below 15, or lacked an exact constant-primer or identifier match. High-quality paired reads were merged with COPE v1.2.5, and unique nucleotide sequences were defined as clonotypes. MiTCR v1.1 was used to align clonotypes to the IMGT TRBV, TRBD and TRBJ reference segments. The analysis included only V-J combinations with a frequency above 0.0001, which together covered around 99% of the repertoires. The TCS score was defined as F50 (clonal expansion) divided by E x V (chaos), with BLOSUM62-based TCRdist calculated between CDR3 peptides within each V-J. Welch's t-statistics and random forest reduced 500 to 550 V-J features to roughly 13, which were used in a naive Bayes classifier (R e1071). The Morisita-Horn index was used to measure how similar the thyroid and blood repertoires were. TCRdb reworked the public reads: Q25 trimming with fastp, MiXCR clone assembly, productive beta chains retained. For every CDR3 protein sequence, its rows merge into one entry that carries the most common genes and DNA. The V and J calls were not made by the authors but by TCRdb's processing. This sample gives about 840,000 distinct CDR3 sequences in total; over 35% of them show up just once. The ten largest clones take up 8% to 9% of the sample.

Its CDR3 holds 13 amino acids, cysteine through phenylalanine. Only the CDR3 region is kept as DNA, spanning 39 bases read in frame from base 1. The germline V and J ends show losses of 6 bases and 4 bases respectively, and no gene match explains 6 bases of the junction. From the germline V gene (reference sequence), CDR1 is DFQATT and CDR2 is SNEGSKA. Graves' hyperthyroidism was defined as stable when no progression to ophthalmopathy occurred over 18 months of follow-up. Hyperthyroidism patients were aged 18 to 65 years and newly diagnosed, with disease duration of less than 2 months. The study excluded patients with uncontrolled infections, other autoimmune diseases, pregnancy or lactation. Diagnoses relied on clinical symptoms, serum thyroxine and TRAb, thyroid ultrasound and orbital computed tomography. Ficoll-Paque density gradient centrifugation was used to isolate PBMCs from 9.5 to 10 ml of fresh peripheral blood. Total RNA was extracted with Trizol reagent, and quality was checked on an Agilent 2100 Bioanalyzer.

This clonotype was observed a few times. Its antigen is unknown. No much larger clone exists at a distance of one base, and base qualities are not known. Sequences were obtained from blood. This sequence was found in a man between 18 and 35 years old with Graves' hyperthyroidism. The V and J genes are TRBV20-1 and TRBJ2-5, with 9 bases aligning to TRBD2. The nucleotide sequence is given as TGCAGTGCCGTTAGCGGGAGCCCAGAGACCCAGTACTTC. The encoded protein is CSAVSGSPETQYF.